Listed here are 9 T cell receptor beta chains from one sample, sequenced in a study of sequential checkpoint blockade in melanoma. Described treatment: randomized to nivolumab then ipilimumab (arm A) or the reverse (arm B). The repertoire was sequenced with immunoSEQ multiplex PCR; TCRdb's copy has only in-frame clones and lacks some. This sample has about 6,900 clones, with around 82% found just once. The source was CD8+ T cells sorted from blood (inferred from file names), collected from a patient given nivolumab and ipilimumab in sequence. The receptors were gathered from a human donor with melanoma.

The V and J genes are TRBV5-4 and TRBJ2-1, with 9 nucleotides matching TRBD1. In germline, CDR1 is SGHNT, CDR2 YYREEE (reference sequence). This CDR3 region has 15 residues. The V segment lost 4 bases and the J segment 5 bases; nucleotides outside the gene matches: 7. This CDR3 is CASSLGTGYHNEQFF. The DNA of the CDR3 is TGTGCCAGCAGCCTCGGGACAGGGTATCACAATGAGCAGTTCTTC.

J is TRBJ2-7 and V is TRBV4-2, with 8 bases matching TRBD2. The trim removed 1 base at V and 2 bases at J, leaving 4 bases unmatched. CDR1 LGHNA and CDR2 YNFKEQ come from the germline V gene. CDR3 length equals 15 residues. Written as DNA, the CDR3 is TGTGCCAGCAGCCAAGGGCTAGCGGGTCCCTACGAGCAGTACTTC. Translation gives CASSQGLAGPYEQYF.

The chain has TRBV5-1 and TRBJ2-4; TRBD1 agrees at 7 bases. The CDR3 sequence is 15 residues long. The J segment lost 0 bases and the V segment lost 4 bases, leaving 4 bases of the junction unmatched. Germline CDR1 and CDR2: SGHRS and YFSETQ. CDR3 in amino acids: CASSPGQSAKNIQYF. The CDR3 DNA reads TGCGCCAGCAGCCCGGGACAGTCAGCCAAAAACATTCAGTACTTC.

This clone was counted between two and nine times. CDR3 sequence: CASSPRDRAYEQYF. Written as DNA, the CDR3 is TGCGCCAGCAGCCCCCGGGACAGGGCCTACGAGCAGTACTTC. The chain links TRBV4-1 to TRBJ2-7; 9 nucleotides line up with TRBD1. V dropped 4 bases and J dropped 2; count of bases not matched to a gene: 3. The length of the CDR3 is 14 residues. Germline assignment: CDR1 MGHRA and CDR2 YSYEKL.

CDR3 coding DNA: TGTGCCAGCAGTGAAGCCCGGACAGGACGCCCCAACTATGGCTACACCTTC. Its translation: CASSEARTGRPNYGYTF. This chain links TRBV2 with TRBJ1-2; 7 bases match TRBD1. The CDR3 has 17 residues. V shed 0 bases, J shed 2 bases, and the junction held 9 bases outside the gene matches. Germline V gene sequence: CDR1 SNHLY, CDR2 FYNNEI.

This clone was picked up one time. V is TRBV2 and J is TRBJ1-1; TRBD1 agrees at 9 bases. CDR1 is SNHLY, CDR2 FYNNEI, per germline. V was pared by 6 bases and J by 5 bases, with 10 bases of the junction left unmatched. The length of the CDR3 is 15 residues. In DNA, the CDR3 is TGTGCCAGCAGAGAACAGGGGGCGCGAGGGACTGAAGCTTTCTTT. Translation: CASREQGARGTEAFF.

This clone was counted once. V gene TRBV5-6 combines with J gene TRBJ2-7, with D possibly TRBD1 on 6 matching bases. V gave up 0 bases and J gave up 5 bases, with 9 bases separating them. CDR3 length: 13 amino acids. CDR1 is SGHDT, CDR2 YYEEEE, per germline. CDR3 DNA: TGTGCCAGCAGCTTGGGACAGGCCCACGAGCAGTACTTC. Translation gives CASSLGQAHEQYF.

The chain uses TRBV9 and TRBJ2-2; 13 nucleotides agree with TRBD2. The J segment lost 4 bases and the V segment lost 1 base, leaving 4 bases of the junction unmatched. The CDR3 length is 17 residues. From germline, CDR1 is SGDLS and CDR2 YYNGEE. The CDR3 here is CASSVQGLAGLTGELFF. The DNA for the CDR3 is TGTGCCAGCAGCGTACAGGGACTAGCGGGGCTCACCGGGGAGCTGTTTTTT.

The rearrangement links TRBV19 to TRBJ2-7, with TRBD1 matching 11 bases. CDR1 and CDR2 (germline): LNHDA, SQIVND (reference sequence). This CDR3 region has 14 residues. The V gene end was trimmed by 5 bases and the J gene end by 5 bases; junction bases not matched to a gene: 5. Here the CDR3 reads CASSSGTGGDEQYF. CDR3 DNA sequence: TGTGCCAGTAGTTCCGGGACAGGGGGGGACGAGCAGTACTTC.